These T cell receptor beta chains were read from a single sample in a study of Graves' ophthalmopathy and Graves' hyperthyroidism. TCRdb itself ran the multiplex PCR reads through MiXCR, one entry per CDR3 protein. The table records over 150,000 distinct CDR3 sequences, under 40% of them present only once. Specimen: peripheral blood. These receptor sequences come from a woman in her 40s with Graves' ophthalmopathy. Each CDR3 is given with its conserved first and last residue. The D gene is left open where the match is weak. Not all rows give a size; the values are once, few, many and, for expanded clones, a class.

many	TRBV6-6	NA	TRBJ1-1	CASSTGPTNTEAFF	TGTGCCAGCAGCACCGGGCCGACGAACACTGAAGCTTTCTTT
once	TRBV6-5	TRBD1	TRBJ2-4	CASSYWQGAAKNIQYF	TGTGCCAGCAGTTACTGGCAGGGGGCTGCCAAAAACATTCAGTACTTC
many	TRBV9	TRBD1	TRBJ2-2	CASSGGTATGELFF	TGTGCCAGCAGCGGAGGGACAGCCACCGGGGAGCTGTTTTTT
many	TRBV12-5	TRBD1	TRBJ1-1	CASGSINWGQQVNTEAFF	TGTGCTAGTGGTTCTATAAATTGGGGACAGCAGGTGAACACTGAAGCTTTCTTT
NA	TRBV20-1	NA	TRBJ1-1	CSARGGITNTEAFF	TGCAGTGCTAGAGGAGGGATAACGAACACTGAAGCTTTCTTT
few	TRBV6-2/TRBV6-3	TRBD1	TRBJ2-7	CASSYSRQGMTYEQYF	TGTGCCAGCAGTTACTCCAGACAGGGGATGACCTACGAGCAGTACTTC
NA	TRBV6-2/TRBV6-3	NA	TRBJ2-7	CASSLATRVARF	TGTGCCAGCAGCTTAGCTACAAGGGTAGCCCGCTTC
NA	TRBV15	NA	TRBJ1-1	CATSRQLDTEAFF	TGTGCCACCAGCAGACAGTTGGACACTGAAGCTTTCTTT
many	TRBV4-1	NA	TRBJ1-1	CASSQEEQDFQAFF	TGCGCCAGCAGCCAAGAAGAACAGGACTTTCAAGCTTTCTTT
NA	TRBV6-2/TRBV6-3	NA	TRBJ1-2	CASESYYGYTF	TGTGCCAGCGAGAGCTACTATGGCTACACCTTC
few	TRBV28	NA	TRBJ2-5	CASSLLVRRLETQYF	TGTGCCAGCAGTTTATTGGTACGGCGGTTGGAGACCCAGTACTTC
NA	TRBV7-8	NA	TRBJ2-2	CASSRNTGTLNTGELFF	TGTGCCAGCAGCCGCAACACCGGGACCCTCAACACCGGGGAGCTGTTTTTT
many	TRBV18	NA	TRBJ2-5	CASSPGFQETQYF	TGTGCCAGCTCACCAGGTTTCCAAGAGACCCAGTACTTC
many	TRBV28	TRBD1	TRBJ2-7	CASCRQGPSSEQYF	TGTGCCAGCTGTCGACAGGGGCCTTCCTCCGAGCAGTACTTC
few	TRBV6-4	TRBD1	TRBJ2-2	CASSDSDRGELFF	TGTGCCAGCAGTGACTCGGACAGGGGGGAGCTGTTTTTT
few	TRBV7-2	NA	TRBJ2-6	CASSYTAGANVLTF	TGTGCCAGCAGCTACACAGCTGGGGCCAACGTCCTGACTTTC
many	TRBV5-1	TRBD1	TRBJ2-7	CASSPDTGGRHEQYF	TGCGCCAGCAGCCCTGACACAGGGGGCCGACACGAGCAGTACTTC
NA	TRBV6-1	NA	TRBJ1-6	CASSKSSYNSPLHF	TGTGCCAGCAGTAAGAGCTCCTATAATTCACCCCTCCACTTT
many	TRBV5-1	NA	TRBJ2-4	CASSFGMRMGGLENIQYF	TGCGCCAGCAGCTTTGGTATGCGTATGGGTGGACTTGAAAACATTCAGTACTTC
NA	TRBV20-1	NA	TRBJ2-5	CSADKETQYF	TGCAGTGCGGACAAAGAGACCCAGTACTTC
many	TRBV27	NA	TRBJ2-7	CASSSRGYYEQYF	TGTGCCAGCAGTTCCAGGGGATACTACGAGCAGTACTTC
NA	TRBV7-8	NA	TRBJ2-4	CASSLAGGLAKNIQYF	TGTGCCAGCAGCTTAGCGGGAGGACTAGCCAAAAACATTCAGTACTTC
NA	TRBV6-5	NA	TRBJ2-7	CASSYSREVTYYEQYF	TGTGCCAGCAGTTACTCGAGGGAAGTCACATATTACGAGCAGTACTTC
many	TRBV2	NA	TRBJ1-1	CASSELQGGAEAFF	TGTGCCAGCAGCGAATTACAGGGTGGGGCTGAAGCTTTCTTT
NA	TRBV7-2	TRBD1	TRBJ2-4	CASSPETGGAKNIQYF	TGTGCCAGCAGCCCCGAGACAGGGGGAGCCAAAAACATTCAGTACTTC
many	TRBV7-2	TRBD2	TRBJ2-7	CASGTSGRPSYEQYF	TGTGCCAGCGGGACTAGCGGGAGACCGTCCTACGAGCAGTACTTC
many	TRBV12-3/TRBV12-4	NA	TRBJ2-3	CASKEDEGTDTQYF	TGTGCCAGCAAAGAGGATGAGGGAACAGATACGCAGTATTTT
NA	TRBV12-3/TRBV12-4	TRBD1	TRBJ1-2	CASRLSTGLEGYTF	TGTGCCAGCAGATTATCGACAGGGTTGGAGGGCTACACCTTC
NA	TRBV12-3/TRBV12-4	NA	TRBJ2-7	CASSPSEGGDYEQYF	TGTGCCAGCAGCCCTTCGGAGGGGGGGGATTACGAGCAGTACTTC
NA	TRBV6-1	NA	TRBJ2-7	CPTPNFVAYEQYF	TGTCCCACTCCTAATTTTGTCGCCTACGAGCAGTACTTC
many	TRBV12-3/TRBV12-4	NA	TRBJ1-3	CASSSGSRGHTIYF	TGTGCCAGCAGCAGTGGATCCCGAGGGCACACCATATATTTT
NA	TRBV2	TRBD1	TRBJ2-5	CASKVDRAMETQYF	TGTGCCAGCAAGGTGGACAGGGCGATGGAGACCCAGTACTTC
many	TRBV4-1	NA	TRBJ2-5	CASSRQGYQETQYF	TGCGCCAGCAGCCGGCAGGGGTACCAAGAGACCCAGTACTTC
NA	TRBV12-3/TRBV12-4	NA	TRBJ2-7	CASSPPIKVNEQYF	TGTGCCAGCAGTCCCCCAATTAAGGTCAACGAGCAGTACTTC
many	TRBV5-1	NA	TRBJ2-2	CASSQGNVGELFF	TGCGCCAGCAGTCAGGGAAACGTCGGGGAGCTGTTTTTT
many	TRBV20-1	NA	TRBJ2-7	CSARFGEQYF	TGCAGTGCCAGATTCGGGGAGCAGTACTTC
many	TRBV19	NA	TRBJ2-4	CASSIDGGIAKNIQYF	TGTGCCAGTAGTATCGACGGAGGAATAGCCAAAAACATTCAGTACTTC